This T cell receptor (beta chain) came from a study of response to subunit inactivated influenza vaccine. Findings and limits, study-wide: After each seasonal influenza vaccination, few new T cells are recruited, the authors suggested.

MiXCR, applied by TCRdb to the RT-PCR reads, yields one record per CDR3 protein. The sample yields around 500,000 distinct CDR3 sequences, 9.5% to 13% seen once. About this clonotype: What it recognizes is unknown.

V lost 5 bases, J lost 2 bases, and 12 bases lay in between. The CDR3 length is 15 residues. Looked up from germline, CDR1 is KGHDR and CDR2 is SFDVKD. The chain employs TRBV24-1 and TRBJ2-4; perhaps TRBD1 as D (6 bases). Sequenced here: PBMCs from blood, sampled roughly 46 days after vaccination. The sequence derives from a man aged 45 to 65 who received an inactivated influenza vaccine. This chain's CDR3 is CATSAPGDTKNIQYF. Here the CDR3 DNA reads TGTGCCACCAGTGCCCCAGGGGACACCAAAAACATTCAGTACTTC.